A single sample gave rise to the 27 T cell receptor beta chains below, sequenced in a study of blood T cell repertoires in COVID-19. The repertoire was sequenced with immunoSEQ multiplex PCR; TCRdb's copy has only in-frame clones and lacks some. The table shows about 200,000 clones, with approximately 82% occurring only once. Sequencing was carried out using peripheral blood. All receptors derive from a human donor in a cohort sampled during active COVID-19.

The V and J genes are TRBV2 and TRBJ2-3; 11 bases fit TRBD2. This CDR3 is 17 amino acids long. Germline lookup yields CDR1 SNHLY and CDR2 FYNNEI. The J segment lost 3 bases and the V segment lost 2 bases, leaving 7 bases of the junction unmatched. The CDR3 is CASSELTSGSLTDTQYF. CDR3 sequence (DNA): TGTGCCAGCAGTGAACTCACTAGCGGGAGTTTGACAGATACGCAGTATTTT.

The V call is TRBV15, the J call TRBJ2-7; D is uncertain. Germline CDR1 is LNHNV and CDR2 is YYDKDF (reference sequence). With 1 base removed from V and 5 bases from J, the gap between germline ends came to 6 bases. The CDR3 is made up of 12 amino acids. The CDR3 coding sequence is TGTGCCACCAGCAGAGCAGGCAACGAGCAGTACTTC. Its translation is CATSRAGNEQYF.

This chain links TRBV11-2 with TRBJ1-2; possibly TRBD1 for D (6 bases). The length of the CDR3 is 16 residues. Deletions cut 5 bases from V and 4 bases from J, with 20 bases between. The germline gives CDR1 SGHAT, CDR2 FQNNGV. CDR3 DNA: TGTGCCAGCAGCCGGGTCAGGGACACGATCCGCTATGGCTACACCTTC. Amino acids: CASSRVRDTIRYGYTF.

V gene TRBV5-1 combines with J gene TRBJ2-1; a weak D match, TRBD2 (6 bases). This CDR3 has 14 residues. V lost 0 bases, J lost 4 bases, and 8 bases lay in between. Per the germline V gene, CDR1 is SGHRS and CDR2 is YFSETQ. The CDR3 DNA sequence: TGCGCCAGCAGCTTGGGGGACTTATACAATGAGCAGTTCTTC. Its translation: CASSLGDLYNEQFF.

The chain joins TRBV28 to TRBJ2-7; D unresolved. V lost 3 bases to trimming and J lost 9 bases, with 12 bases between them. This CDR3 is built from 12 residues. CDR1 is MDHEN, CDR2 SYDVKM, per germline. DNA for the CDR3: TGTGCCAGCAGTTTGCGGAAAGTAGGGCAGTACTTC. It codes for CASSLRKVGQYF.

The chain joins TRBV27 to TRBJ1-2; 8 nucleotides match TRBD1. The V and J ends lost 6 bases and 5 bases, in that order; junction bases with no gene match: 11. The CDR3 has 15 residues. Germline-derived CDR1 and CDR2 are MNHEY and SMNVEV (reference sequence). The CDR3 DNA reads TGTGCCAGCAGCCCGGTTTTACAGGGGGGGTATGGCTACACCTTC. This gives the protein CASSPVLQGGYGYTF.

This sequence joins TRBV7-2 and TRBJ2-7; 8 positions match TRBD2. Germline CDR1 reads SGHTA; CDR2 reads FQGNSA. J gave up 4 bases and V 3 bases, and 11 bases lay outside the gene matches. The CDR3 is 16 residues long. CDR3 sequence: CASSFTGTSPLYEQYF. CDR3 sequence (DNA): TGTGCCAGCAGCTTCACCGGGACTAGTCCACTTTACGAGCAGTACTTC.

The CDR3, as DNA: TGTGCCAGCAGTCCCCGGGGGAGGGGGGATGAAAAACTGTTTTTT. Encoded protein: CASSPRGRGDEKLFF. The chain carries TRBV27 and TRBJ1-4, with TRBD1 as a possible D gene (6 bases). The CDR3 is 15 amino acids. V lost 5 bases to trimming and J lost 6 bases, with 16 bases between them. The germline CDR1 and CDR2 sequences are MNHEY and SMNVEV (reference sequence).

The chain is built from TRBV5-1 and TRBJ2-3; 7 nucleotides match TRBD1. With 0 bases clipped from V and 2 bases from J, the junction kept 9 bases outside the gene matches. The CDR3 extends over 17 amino acids. Germline CDR1 is SGHRS and CDR2 is YFSETQ. CDR3 residues: CASSLAKGQQNTDTQYF. Here the CDR3 DNA reads TGCGCCAGCAGCTTGGCGAAGGGACAGCAGAACACAGATACGCAGTATTTT.

The CDR3, as DNA: TGTGCCAGCAGCTTAGATTGGCAGGGAGGTGAAAAACTGTTTTTT. Its protein is CASSLDWQGGEKLFF. The chain has TRBV11-2 and TRBJ1-4; perhaps TRBD1 as D (5 bases). V was shortened by 0 bases and J by 7 bases, with 12 bases between the two germline ends. Per the germline V gene, CDR1 is SGHAT and CDR2 is FQNNGV. The CDR3 spans 15 residues. Looking up the rest from reference TRBV11-2 and TRBJ1-4 gives the full variable domain: EAGVAQSPRYKIIEKRQSVAFWCNPISGHATLYWYQQILGQGPKLLIQFQNNGVVDDSQLPKDRFSAERLKGVDSTLKIQPAKLEDSAVYLCASSLDWQGGEKLFFGSGTQLSVL.

The gene calls are TRBV5-6 and TRBJ2-7; 7 bases agree with TRBD1. The trim removed 2 bases at V and 2 bases at J, leaving 1 base unmatched. Looked up from germline, CDR1 is SGHDT and CDR2 is YYEEEE. There are 13 residues in the CDR3. The CDR3 region is CASSFTGAYEQYF. In DNA form, the CDR3 reads TGTGCCAGCAGCTTTACAGGGGCCTACGAGCAGTACTTC.

The sample holds one count of this clone. This rearrangement joins TRBV6-5 to TRBJ2-2, with a weak D call TRBD2 (6 bases). CDR1 and CDR2 from the germline V gene are MNHEY and SVGAGI. The V and J ends lost 7 bases and 4 bases respectively, with 16 bases between them. The CDR3 spans 15 residues. The CDR3 DNA reads TGTGCCAGCACCGAACCGGGACTGATCACCGGGGAGCTGTTTTTT. Its translation: CASTEPGLITGELFF.

This chain uses TRBV6-5 with TRBJ1-4; 7 positions agree with TRBD1. This CDR3 has 15 residues. J was trimmed by 7 bases and V by 5 bases; bases with no gene match: 10. Per the germline V gene, CDR1 is MNHEY and CDR2 is SVGAGI. The CDR3 bases are TGTGCCAGCAGTACCTCGCGCAGGGGGTTTGAAAAACTGTTTTTT. This sequence encodes CASSTSRRGFEKLFF.

The chain is built from TRBV5-1 and TRBJ2-7; TRBD1 might be the D (7 bases). The CDR3 spans 17 residues. With 0 bases removed from V and 3 bases from J, the gap between germline ends came to 19 bases. CDR1 and CDR2 (germline): SGHRS, YFSETQ. The chain's CDR3 is CASSLAGGQGGVYEQYF. The CDR3 DNA follows: TGCGCCAGCAGCTTGGCCGGGGGCCAGGGGGGAGTCTACGAGCAGTACTTC. Combining the CDR3 with reference TRBV5-1 and TRBJ2-7 gives the whole variable domain KAGVTQTPRYLIKTRGQQVTLSCSPISGHRSVSWYQQTPGQGLQFLFEYFSETQRNKGNFPGRFSGRQFSNSRSEMNVSTLELGDSALYLCASSLAGGQGGVYEQYFGPGTRLTVT.

The V gene is TRBV7-9, the J gene TRBJ1-3, with TRBD1 as a possible D gene (6 bases). The CDR3 is 19 amino acids. Trimming shortened V by 5 bases and J by 4 bases, and 27 bases separated the two germline ends. Germline V gene lookup returns CDR1 SEHNR and CDR2 FQNEAQ (reference sequence). The CDR3 DNA follows: TGTGCCAGCAGCCGAAATGGGGGGGCAGGCCTTTTCACCGGAAACACCATATATTTT. Amino acid sequence: CASSRNGGAGLFTGNTIYF.

V is TRBV6-5 and J is TRBJ1-4; TRBD1 agrees at 8 bases. The germline V gene encodes CDR1 MNHEY and CDR2 SVGAGI. The CDR3 length is 15 residues. V was clipped by 0 bases and J by 8 bases; unmatched bases: 5. CDR3 nucleotide sequence: TGTGCCAGCAGTTACTCGAACAGGGGGAGGGAAAAACTGTTTTTT. It is translated as CASSYSNRGREKLFF.

This chain connects TRBV10-1 to TRBJ2-3, with 9 bases fitting TRBD1. V lost 0 bases and J lost 2; bases outside the gene matches: 9. Germline values: CDR1 WNHNN, CDR2 SYGVQD (reference sequence). CDR3 length: 18 residues. The CDR3 spells CASSESLGGQGNTDTQYF. CDR3 DNA sequence: TGCGCCAGCAGTGAGTCCCTGGGGGGACAGGGAAACACAGATACGCAGTATTTT.

The V call is TRBV29-1, the J call TRBJ2-2, with D uncertain. This CDR3 has 12 residues. Looked up from germline, CDR1 is SQVTM and CDR2 is ANQGSEA. V lost 7 bases and J 1 base, leaving 7 bases between the germline ends. The CDR3: CSAMRNTGELFF. As DNA, the CDR3 is TGCAGCGCTATGAGGAACACCGGGGAGCTGTTTTTT.

The chain joins TRBV28 to TRBJ1-6; 10 bases fit TRBD1. Germline V gene lookup returns CDR1 MDHEN and CDR2 SYDVKM. The CDR3 length is 14 residues. V lost 6 bases to trimming and J lost 5 bases; unmatched junction nucleotides: 1. CDR3: CASRGQGNNSPLHF. CDR3 nucleotides: TGTGCCAGCAGGGGACAGGGGAATAATTCACCCCTCCACTTT.

V and J are TRBV18 and TRBJ2-7, with a possible D match to TRBD2 (5 bases). The length of the CDR3 is 14 residues. V was shortened by 2 bases and J by 6 bases, with 14 bases between the two germline ends. Germline V gene lookup returns CDR1 KGHSH and CDR2 LQKENI. CDR3 in DNA: TGTGCCAGCTCACCAGTTCAGGCCAGCGGCGAGCAGTACTTC. Translation: CASSPVQASGEQYF.

The rearrangement links TRBV5-4 to TRBJ2-1, with a possible D match to TRBD2 (5 bases). Trimming stripped 4 bases from V and 6 bases from J, with 14 bases between. Germline V CDR1 and CDR2: SGHNT, YYREEE (reference sequence). This CDR3 has 14 amino acids. The CDR3 bases are TGTGCCAGCAGCATCGACTATCTCCCCAATGAGCAGTTCTTC. Translating it yields CASSIDYLPNEQFF.

The chain is built from TRBV28 and TRBJ2-7; weak D call: TRBD2 (5 bases). Germline V gene sequence: CDR1 MDHEN, CDR2 SYDVKM. V gave up 2 bases and J gave up 7 bases, with 12 bases separating them. This CDR3 is 13 amino acids long. CDR3 sequence: CASSLGRETEQYF. Written as DNA, the CDR3 is TGTGCCAGCAGTTTAGGCCGGGAAACAGAGCAGTACTTC.

The chain employs TRBV2 and TRBJ2-4, with 7 nucleotides matching TRBD2. V dropped 3 bases and J dropped 4; count of bases not matched to a gene: 9. Looked up from germline, CDR1 is SNHLY and CDR2 is FYNNEI. The CDR3 totals 16 residues. The CDR3 sequence: CASSDGFAGVKNIQYF. The DNA of the CDR3 is TGTGCCAGCAGTGATGGGTTCGCGGGGGTAAAAAACATTCAGTACTTC.

This sequence joins TRBV2 and TRBJ2-1; a weak D match, TRBD2 (7 bases). Germline V gives CDR1 SNHLY, CDR2 FYNNEI. The CDR3 extends over 16 amino acids. Deletions cut 3 bases from V and 2 bases from J, with 14 bases between. This chain's CDR3 is CASSEGGLAAYNEQFF. Here the CDR3 DNA reads TGTGCCAGCAGTGAGGGGGGGCTAGCGGCCTACAATGAGCAGTTCTTC. Variable domain in full (rest from reference TRBV2 and TRBJ2-1): EPEVTQTPSHQVTQMGQEVILRCVPISNHLYFYWYRQILGQKVEFLVSFYNNEISEKSEIFDDQFSVERPDGSNFTLKIRSTKLEDSAMYFCASSEGGLAAYNEQFFGPGTRLTVL.

The chain employs TRBV5-1 and TRBJ1-1, with TRBD1 as a possible D gene (5 bases). Germline V lookup: CDR1 SGHRS, CDR2 YFSETQ. This CDR3 spans 15 amino acids. V lost 0 bases and J lost 4, with 13 bases in between. The CDR3 DNA is TGCGCCAGCAGCTTGGCCAGGGTTAATAGCACTGAAGCTTTCTTT. This translates into CASSLARVNSTEAFF.

V and J are TRBV12-3 or TRBV12-4 and TRBJ1-1; D ambiguous. The CDR3 length is 11 residues. The ends were cut back, 5 bases at V and 4 bases at J, with 5 bases in the middle. CDR3 DNA: TGTGCCAGCAGTCTAACCACTGAAGCTTTCTTT. Amino acid sequence: CASSLTTEAFF.

This chain links TRBV18 with TRBJ2-3; D not resolved. This CDR3 comprises 12 residues. Trimming stripped 6 bases from V and 7 bases from J, with 11 bases between. Per germline, CDR1 KGHSH and CDR2 LQKENI. CDR3 in amino acids: CASSPTDNTQYF. The CDR3 DNA follows: TGTGCCAGCTCGCCAACAGATAATACGCAGTATTTT. The whole variable domain, remainder taken from reference TRBV18 and TRBJ2-3, is NAGVMQNPRHLVRRRGQEARLRCSPMKGHSHVYWYRQLPEEGLKFMVYLQKENIIDESGMPKERFSAEFPKEGPSILRIQQVVRGDSAAYFCASSPTDNTQYFGPGTRLTVL.